The subject of this entry is one T cell receptor beta chain. Its antigen is unknown. This record comes from a study of T cell responses to AZD1222 COVID-19 vaccine. Whole-study findings and limits: Reportedly, close to half of spike-specific TCRs are directed against unmutated variant regions. White British people made up most donors, females outnumbered males, and clonal diversity was possibly underestimated. Spike-wide coverage was observed for vaccine-associated CD4 TCRs, with dominant responses at 160-218 and 743-854. It was only after the peak T cell response that any repertoires were sampled.

The protocol was immunoSEQ multiplex PCR, while the TCRdb copy is restricted to in-frame clones and leaves out a portion. The sample lists 140,000 to 150,000 clones; approximately 85% were seen once. Sample: peripheral blood, taken 28 days after the second dose of the MenACWY control vaccine. The source is an adult who received the MenACWY meningococcal vaccine as a control.

CDR3 region: CASSLGGQSNTEAFF. The DNA of the CDR3 is TGTGCCAGCTCACTGGGGGGACAGTCGAACACTGAAGCTTTCTTT. The J gene is TRBJ1-1, the V gene TRBV18; 7 bases are shared with TRBD1. Per the germline V gene, CDR1 is KGHSH and CDR2 is LQKENI. The CDR3 length is 15 residues. V was clipped by 4 bases and J by 1 base; unmatched bases: 6.